Shown below are 15 T cell receptor beta chains from a single sample sequenced in a study of blood T cell repertoires in COVID-19. Profiled with immunoSEQ multiplex PCR; TCRdb holds only in-frame clones, not every one. The table records 100,000 to 150,000 clones, around 83% of them present only once. Sequencing was performed on PBMCs or T cells enriched from blood (not recorded which). Receptor source: a woman younger than 45 who had recovered from COVID-19.

With regard to this clone: A much larger clone is a single base away; this may be a read error. The rearrangement joins TRBV25-1 to TRBJ2-7; unclear D gene. CDR1 is MGHDK, CDR2 SYGVNS, per germline. The CDR3 sequence is 11 residues long. V lost 5 bases, J lost 0 bases, and 2 bases lay in between. CDR3 nucleotide sequence: TGTGCCAGCAGTCTCTCCTACGAGCAGTACTTC. Encoded protein: CASSLSYEQYF.

This sequence joins TRBV4-2 and TRBJ2-2; the D gene is possibly TRBD1 (6 bases). This CDR3 region has 15 residues. Germline-derived CDR1 and CDR2 are LGHNA and YNFKEQ. Trimming cost V 0 bases and J 5 bases, with 10 bases left between them. The CDR3 spells CASSQEGTPTGELFF. The CDR3 coding sequence is TGTGCCAGCAGCCAAGAAGGGACACCAACCGGGGAGCTGTTTTTT.

This clone was seen more than once but under ten times. The gene calls are TRBV6-5 and TRBJ2-3, with D possibly being TRBD1 (6 bases). Trimming left V 6 bases short and J 4 bases short, with 11 bases between. The CDR3 is 13 amino acids. Germline CDR1 MNHEY, CDR2 SVGAGI. In DNA, the CDR3 is TGTGCCAGCAGACTACAGGGTCCAGATACGCAGTATTTT. It is translated as CASRLQGPDTQYF.

In its sample, this clone was seen a few times. The CDR3 sequence: CASSRGSLRGETQYF. For the CDR3, the DNA is TGTGCCAGCAGCCGGGGGAGTCTCCGGGGGGAGACCCAGTACTTC. V and J are TRBV7-9 and TRBJ2-5; D perhaps matches TRBD2 (6 bases). The CDR3 covers 15 residues. Germline V gives CDR1 SEHNR, CDR2 FQNEAQ (reference sequence). V shed 5 bases and J shed 5 bases, with 18 bases lying between them.

This rearrangement joins TRBV6-5 to TRBJ1-6; tentatively, D is TRBD1 (5 bases). This CDR3 spans 13 amino acids. The germline gives CDR1 MNHEY, CDR2 SVGAGI. Trimming left V 10 bases short and J 9 bases short, with 16 bases between. The CDR3 spells CAIWGPGSSPLHF. In DNA, the CDR3 is TGTGCCATTTGGGGCCCCGGTAGTTCACCCCTCCACTTT.

This chain uses TRBV5-1 with TRBJ2-5, with 10 bases lining up with TRBD2. V dropped 5 bases and J dropped 5; count of bases not matched to a gene: 6. CDR3 length equals 14 residues. Germline V gene lookup returns CDR1 SGHRS and CDR2 YFSETQ. The DNA for the CDR3 is TGCGCCAGCAGACCCGGGACTAGCGACGAGACCCAGTACTTC. Encoded protein: CASRPGTSDETQYF.

CDR3 DNA: TGTGCCAGCTCAGCACGGACAGGGATTGATGGCTACACCTTC. It translates to CASSARTGIDGYTF. This chain connects TRBV18 to TRBJ1-2; 8 nucleotides align to TRBD1. V gave up 5 bases and J gave up 6 bases; unmatched junction bases: 8. The germline CDR1 and CDR2 sequences are KGHSH and LQKENI. The CDR3 loop spans 14 amino acids. Complete variable domain (other parts from reference TRBV18 and TRBJ1-2): NAGVMQNPRHLVRRRGQEARLRCSPMKGHSHVYWYRQLPEEGLKFMVYLQKENIIDESGMPKERFSAEFPKEGPSILRIQQVVRGDSAAYFCASSARTGIDGYTFGSGTRLTVV.

V is TRBV28 and J is TRBJ1-5, with D maybe TRBD1 (5 bases). V was shortened by 6 bases and J by 6 bases, with 12 bases between the two germline ends. This CDR3 has 13 residues. The V gene's germline CDR1 is MDHEN and CDR2 SYDVKM. This CDR3 is CASRSGVTQPQHF. CDR3 in DNA: TGTGCCAGCAGATCGGGGGTGACTCAGCCCCAGCATTTT. The variable domain in full, completed from reference TRBV28 and TRBJ1-5, reads DVKVTQSSRYLVKRTGEKVFLECVQDMDHENMFWYRQDPGLGLRLIYFSYDVKMKEKGDIPEGYSVSREKKERFSLILESASTNQTSMYLCASRSGVTQPQHFGDGTRLSIL.

V is TRBV7-3 and J is TRBJ2-2, with no clear D. The CDR3 has 13 residues. Germline CDR1 reads SGHTA; CDR2 reads FQGTGA. V was pared by 5 bases and J by 6 bases, with 10 bases between. For the CDR3, the DNA is TGTGCCAGCAGCCCCCTGGGCCCCGGGGAGCTGTTTTTT. It is translated as CASSPLGPGELFF.

The chain employs TRBV4-3 and TRBJ1-1, with D unclear. The ends were cut back, 2 bases at V and 1 base at J, with 11 bases in the middle. The length of the CDR3 is 15 residues. The germline gives CDR1 LGHNA, CDR2 YSLEER. CDR3 nucleotide sequence: TGCGCCAGCAGCCAATCCAACTATGGGAACACTGAAGCTTTCTTT. Protein sequence: CASSQSNYGNTEAFF.

This chain uses TRBV27 with TRBJ2-7; no firm D call. Trimming cost V 0 bases and J 7 bases, with 10 bases left between them. The V gene's germline CDR1 is MNHEY and CDR2 SMNVEV (reference sequence). The length of the CDR3 is 13 residues. In nucleotides, the CDR3 is TGTGCCAGCAGTTTATCCGCCCCGCGAGAGCAGTACTTC. Protein: CASSLSAPREQYF.

The chain couples TRBV28 to TRBJ1-2; 9 nucleotides align to TRBD1. Germline V gives CDR1 MDHEN, CDR2 SYDVKM. The ends lost 7 bases at V and 8 bases at J; junction bases unmatched: 8. The CDR3 has 13 residues. The CDR3 DNA follows: TGTGCCAGCACCACAGGGGGCGATTGGGGCTACACCTTC. Encoded protein: CASTTGGDWGYTF.

The chain joins TRBV4-3 to TRBJ2-7; D possibly corresponds to TRBD2 (5 bases). Trimming left V 0 bases short and J 3 bases short, with 12 bases between. The CDR3 has 15 residues. Germline-derived CDR1 and CDR2 are LGHNA and YSLEER. Here the CDR3 reads CASSQESEVNYEQYF. For the CDR3, the DNA is TGCGCCAGCAGCCAAGAGTCGGAGGTTAACTACGAGCAGTACTTC.

The chain uses TRBV18 and TRBJ2-6, with TRBD1 identical over 8 bases. V trimming: 4 bases; J trimming: 0 bases; junction bases outside the gene matches: 8. Germline V gene data show CDR1 as KGHSH and CDR2 as LQKENI. This CDR3 has 18 amino acids. CDR3 nucleotides: TGTGCCAGCTCACAACAGGGGGTCCTCTTCTCTGGGGCCAACGTCCTGACTTTC. Its protein product is CASSQQGVLFSGANVLTF.

The CDR3 DNA follows: TGTGCCACCAGGCGGGGGCGGGACACTGAAGCTTTCTTT. This translates into CATRRGRDTEAFF. The chain is built from TRBV15 and TRBJ1-1; tentatively, D is TRBD1 (6 bases). Germline values: CDR1 LNHNV, CDR2 YYDKDF (reference sequence). The germline V and J ends were trimmed by 6 bases and 3 bases, with 11 bases remaining between them. CDR3 length: 13 residues.